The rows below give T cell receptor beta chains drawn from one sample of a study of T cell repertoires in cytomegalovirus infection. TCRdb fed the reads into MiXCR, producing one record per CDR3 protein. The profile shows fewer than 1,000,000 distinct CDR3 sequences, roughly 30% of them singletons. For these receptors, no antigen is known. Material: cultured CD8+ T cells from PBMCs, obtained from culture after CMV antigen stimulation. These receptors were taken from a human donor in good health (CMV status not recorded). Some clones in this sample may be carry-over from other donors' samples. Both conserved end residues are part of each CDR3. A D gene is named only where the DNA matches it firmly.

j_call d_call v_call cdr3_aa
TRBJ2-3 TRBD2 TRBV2 CASPGLASGTDTQYF
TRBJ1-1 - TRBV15 CATSRVPNTEAFF
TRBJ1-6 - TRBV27 CASSAGQRPLHF
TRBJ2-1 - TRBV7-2 CASSPPPYNEQFF
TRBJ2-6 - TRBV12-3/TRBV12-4 CASSYGRGFSGANVLTF
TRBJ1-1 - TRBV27 CAVGHRATEAFF
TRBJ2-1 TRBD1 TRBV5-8 CASSFGTGGIREQFF
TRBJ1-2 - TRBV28 CASSRFRQGWYGYTF
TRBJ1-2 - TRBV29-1 CSVEGGGGGYTF
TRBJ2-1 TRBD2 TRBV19 CASSIGLVSGASYNEQFF
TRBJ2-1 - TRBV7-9 CASSSKPGLEQFF
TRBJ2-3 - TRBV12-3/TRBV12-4 CATGTSTDTQYF
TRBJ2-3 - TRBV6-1 CATHRVNTQYF
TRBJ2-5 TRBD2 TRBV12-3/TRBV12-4 CASSAPGLAYLETQYF
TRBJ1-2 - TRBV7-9 CASSLIRPQGDSGYTF
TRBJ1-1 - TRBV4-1 CASSQVEGNTEAFF
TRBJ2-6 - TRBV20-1 CSASTGANVLTF
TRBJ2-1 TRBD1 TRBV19 CASRYGGPGTGDTGEQFF
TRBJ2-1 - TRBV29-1 CSVELGGNEQFF
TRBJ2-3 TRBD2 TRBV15 CATSRPWTSGLSTDTQYF
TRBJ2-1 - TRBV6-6 CASSYSSLGFSYNEQFF
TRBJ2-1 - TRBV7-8 CASSLITDPYNEQFF
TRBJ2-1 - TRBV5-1 CASSVRTGLYNEQFF
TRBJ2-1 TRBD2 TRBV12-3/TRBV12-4 CASSSSWTSGGAVYNEQFF
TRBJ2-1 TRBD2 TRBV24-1 CATSDYSGGRYYNEQFF
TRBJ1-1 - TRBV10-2 CASSESSMVEAFF
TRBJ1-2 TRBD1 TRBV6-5 CVSRGYRTGVYGYTF
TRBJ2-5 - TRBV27 CASSLKWDMRETQYF
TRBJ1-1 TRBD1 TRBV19 CASSPPQGGVTKAFF
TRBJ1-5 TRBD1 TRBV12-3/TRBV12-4 CASSQTGGAQHF
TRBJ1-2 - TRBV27 CASSSLGGLRYGYTF
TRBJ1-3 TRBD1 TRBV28 CASRIPGGPGNTIYF
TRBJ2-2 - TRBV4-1 CASSLSTTVNTGELFF
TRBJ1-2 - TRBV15 CATSRTAGYGYTF
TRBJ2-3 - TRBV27 CASRQGGSTDTQYF
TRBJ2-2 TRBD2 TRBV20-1 CSARAGLAGAFTLPGELFF
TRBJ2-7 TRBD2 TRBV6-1 CASTIAGEYEQYF
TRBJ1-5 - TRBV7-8 CASSLSVTGFQPQHF
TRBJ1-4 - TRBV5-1 CASSFGNEGSNEKLFF
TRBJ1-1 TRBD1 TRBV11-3 CASSLGGQLKNTEAFF
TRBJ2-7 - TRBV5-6 CASSLASGAPYEQYF
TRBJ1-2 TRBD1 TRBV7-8 CASIPGRTGADGYTF
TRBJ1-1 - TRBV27 CASSFLQRTEAFF
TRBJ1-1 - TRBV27 CASAISGATEAFF
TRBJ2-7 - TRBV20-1 CSAGSEAFGYEQYF
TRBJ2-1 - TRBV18 CASSPPVEVNEQFF
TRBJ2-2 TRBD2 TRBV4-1 CASSQAGLAGELFF
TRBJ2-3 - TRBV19 CASTNDHTRGSTDTQYF
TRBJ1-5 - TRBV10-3 CAISEGGAEQPQHF
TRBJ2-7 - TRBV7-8 CASSFLDAQVGEQYF
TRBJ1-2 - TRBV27 CASSSADYGYTF
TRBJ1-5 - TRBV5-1 CASSPPGMGFQPQHF
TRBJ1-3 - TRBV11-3 CASSLTQGKGNTIYF
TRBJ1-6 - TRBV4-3 CASSQVPERAYNSPLHF
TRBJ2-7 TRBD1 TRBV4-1 CASSQALTGGSYEQYF